Below are 18 T cell receptor beta chains sequenced from a single sample in a study of blood T cell repertoires in COVID-19. The repertoire was sequenced with immunoSEQ multiplex PCR; TCRdb's copy has only in-frame clones and lacks some. The sample comprises 180,000 or so clones, around 83% of which are singletons, and more than 5% rests with the top ten. The sample taken for sequencing was PBMCs or T cells enriched from blood (not recorded which). Receptors were obtained from a man aged 40-50 years who had recovered from COVID-19.

This clone was observed a single time. The rearrangement joins TRBV19 to TRBJ1-4; the D is unclear. Germline CDR1 LNHDA, CDR2 SQIVND (reference sequence). CDR3 length: 13 amino acids. The V and J ends lost 7 bases and 4 bases respectively, with 10 bases between them. The CDR3 loop reads CASTLRGNEKLFF. DNA of the CDR3: TGTGCCAGTACCCTGCGGGGTAATGAAAAACTGTTTTTT.

Here the CDR3 reads CAISEAGGQQETQYF. The CDR3 DNA reads as TGTGCCATCAGTGAGGCCGGGGGTCAACAAGAGACCCAGTACTTC. V gene TRBV10-3 combines with J gene TRBJ2-5, with D possibly matching TRBD2 (6 bases). V lost 2 bases and J lost 2, with 12 bases in between. Germline values: CDR1 ENHRY, CDR2 SYGVKD. The CDR3 has 15 amino acids.

The chain carries TRBV5-1 and TRBJ2-1; TRBD1 is a possible D gene (6 bases). The CDR3 length is 13 residues. Germline V gene lookup returns CDR1 SGHRS and CDR2 YFSETQ. Trimming took 3 bases from V and 6 from J, leaving 10 bases between them. The CDR3 sequence is CASSSIRGNEQFF. CDR3 in DNA: TGCGCCAGCAGCTCCATCAGGGGCAATGAGCAGTTCTTC.

The V gene is TRBV30, the J gene TRBJ2-7, with 7 positions matching TRBD1. The junction had 20 bases not matched to a gene; V was cut back by 2 bases and J by 7 bases. The CDR3 covers 17 residues. Per germline, CDR1 GTSNPN and CDR2 SVGIG (reference sequence). The CDR3 is CAWSKRGWAGGQGEQYF. In nucleotides, the CDR3 is TGTGCCTGGAGTAAACGAGGGTGGGCAGGGGGTCAGGGGGAGCAGTACTTC.

The chain combines TRBV7-8 with TRBJ2-7, with 7 bases fitting TRBD1. J was trimmed by 2 bases and V by 1 base; bases with no gene match: 2. From germline, CDR1 is SGHVS and CDR2 FQNEAQ. The CDR3 loop spans 14 amino acids. CDR3 loop: CASSLVQGAYEQYF. The CDR3 bases are TGTGCCAGCAGCTTAGTGCAGGGGGCCTACGAGCAGTACTTC.

V and J are TRBV5-1 and TRBJ1-4, with TRBD1 as a possible D gene (5 bases). The germline CDR1 and CDR2 sequences are SGHRS and YFSETQ. The CDR3 loop spans 16 amino acids. V was clipped by 1 base and J by 3 bases, with 13 bases between them. The CDR3 spells CASSLTKQDPNEKLFF. The CDR3, as DNA: TGCGCCAGCAGCTTGACTAAACAGGACCCTAATGAAAAACTGTTTTTT.

J is TRBJ1-5 and V is TRBV27, with 9 positions matching TRBD1. Germline V CDR1 and CDR2: MNHEY, SMNVEV (reference sequence). The trim removed 5 bases at V and 6 bases at J, leaving 5 bases unmatched. The CDR3 sequence is 14 residues long. CDR3 amino acids: CASSPRQGGQPQHF. In nucleotides, the CDR3 is TGTGCCAGCAGTCCGAGACAGGGGGGTCAGCCCCAGCATTTT.

The chain employs TRBV5-6 and TRBJ1-6; weak D call: TRBD1 (6 bases). CDR3 size: 14 residues. The germline V gene encodes CDR1 SGHDT and CDR2 YYEEEE. V was cut by 6 bases and J by 6 bases, with 13 bases left in between. CDR3 bases: TGTGCCAGCATTCTACAGGGACCTAATTCACCCCTCCACTTT. Translated, it gives CASILQGPNSPLHF.

The chain uses TRBV7-9 and TRBJ1-5, with D tentatively TRBD1 (5 bases). The germline gives CDR1 SEHNR, CDR2 FQNEAQ (reference sequence). CDR3 length equals 14 residues. Trimming stripped 5 bases from V and 0 bases from J, with 8 bases between. DNA of the CDR3: TGTGCCAGCAGCCTCGACAGTAGCAATCAGCCCCAGCATTTT. Translated: CASSLDSSNQPQHF.

This chain links TRBV9 with TRBJ2-2; D unresolved. This CDR3 contains 12 residues. Trimming cost V 6 bases and J 3 bases, with 6 bases left between them. Per the germline V gene, CDR1 is SGDLS and CDR2 is YYNGEE. Here the CDR3 reads CASKSHTGELFF. In DNA form, the CDR3 reads TGTGCCAGCAAATCTCACACCGGGGAGCTGTTTTTT.

J is TRBJ1-2 and V is TRBV2, with D maybe TRBD1 (6 bases). The CDR3 consists of 14 residues. The germline V gene encodes CDR1 SNHLY and CDR2 FYNNEI. Trimming took off 8 bases at V and 4 bases at J, with 17 bases between the two ends. CDR3 residues: CASGVPRGGYGYTF. CDR3 bases: TGTGCCAGCGGGGTCCCCAGGGGCGGCTATGGCTACACCTTC.

This chain connects TRBV7-3 to TRBJ1-6, with D hard to call. The ends were cut back, 4 bases at V and 8 bases at J, with 15 bases in the middle. In germline, CDR1 is SGHTA, CDR2 FQGTGA. CDR3 length equals 15 residues. The CDR3 DNA is TGTGCCAGCAGCTCCATTCCGGCGGTGGATTCACCCCTCCACTTT. Protein sequence: CASSSIPAVDSPLHF. Full variable domain (outside the CDR3, taken from reference TRBV7-3 and TRBJ1-6): GAGVSQTPSNKVTEKGKYVELRCDPISGHTALYWYRQSLGQGPEFLIYFQGTGAADDSGLPNDRFFAVRPEGSVSTLKIQRTERGDSAVYLCASSSIPAVDSPLHFGNGTRLTVT.

The V gene is TRBV19, the J gene TRBJ2-7; 10 bases fit TRBD2. With V trimmed by 3 bases and J by 2 bases, 19 bases remained unmatched. From germline, CDR1 is LNHDA and CDR2 SQIVND (reference sequence). CDR3 size: 20 residues. The CDR3 loop reads CASSMMGISGRAEEPYEQYF. CDR3 sequence (DNA): TGTGCCAGTAGTATGATGGGAATAAGCGGGAGGGCCGAAGAACCCTACGAGCAGTACTTC.

A single count supports this clone. This sequence joins TRBV9 and TRBJ1-5; maybe TRBD1 (5 bases). V was cut by 4 bases and J by 4 bases, with 15 bases left in between. CDR3 size: 15 residues. The germline V gene has CDR1 SGDLS and CDR2 YYNGEE. CDR3 loop: CASSPTGTVNQPQHF. Written as DNA, the CDR3 is TGTGCCAGCAGCCCAACCGGGACTGTTAATCAGCCCCAGCATTTT.

V usage is TRBV3-1 (or the pseudogene TRBV3-2) and J usage is TRBJ1-1; a weak D match, TRBD1 (5 bases). This CDR3 is built from 14 residues. Germline CDR1 is LGHDT and CDR2 is YNNKEL (reference sequence). V was cut by 1 base and J by 2 bases, with 8 bases left in between. Here the CDR3 reads CASSQGRENTEAFF. The DNA for the CDR3 is TGTGCCAGCAGCCAAGGCAGGGAAAACACTGAAGCTTTCTTT.

The CDR3 loop reads CATTRDSGGSVSNQPQHF. Here the CDR3 DNA reads TGTGCCACAACCCGTGACTCGGGGGGCTCGGTAAGCAATCAGCCCCAGCATTTT. The chain is built from TRBV19 and TRBJ1-5, with a possible D match to TRBD1 (6 bases). The V end was cut by 10 bases, the J end by 1 base, with 26 bases between. Germline V gene sequence: CDR1 LNHDA, CDR2 SQIVND (reference sequence). The CDR3 is 18 amino acids.

The chain carries TRBV5-1 and TRBJ2-5; 9 bases fit TRBD1. CDR3 length equals 13 residues. The germline gives CDR1 SGHRS, CDR2 YFSETQ. V lost 4 bases and J lost 6; bases outside the gene matches: 4. The CDR3 coding sequence is TGCGCCAGCAGCGCACAGGGGGCCCAGACCCAGTACTTC. This encodes CASSAQGAQTQYF.

V and J are TRBV25-1 and TRBJ2-2, with D possibly TRBD2 on 6 matching bases. The ends were cut back, 1 base at V and 8 bases at J, with 17 bases in the middle. Germline V gene data show CDR1 as MGHDK and CDR2 as SYGVNS. This CDR3 is 16 amino acids long. CDR3 loop: CASSELGGMESGELFF. The CDR3 DNA reads as TGTGCCAGCAGTGAATTGGGCGGGATGGAGTCGGGGGAGCTGTTTTTT. The full variable domain, rest sourced from reference TRBV25-1 and TRBJ2-2, is EADIYQTPRYLVIGTGKKITLECSQTMGHDKMYWYQQDPGMELHLIHYSYGVNSTEKGDLSSESTVSRIRTEHFPLTLESARPSHTSQYLCASSELGGMESGELFFGEGSRLTVL.